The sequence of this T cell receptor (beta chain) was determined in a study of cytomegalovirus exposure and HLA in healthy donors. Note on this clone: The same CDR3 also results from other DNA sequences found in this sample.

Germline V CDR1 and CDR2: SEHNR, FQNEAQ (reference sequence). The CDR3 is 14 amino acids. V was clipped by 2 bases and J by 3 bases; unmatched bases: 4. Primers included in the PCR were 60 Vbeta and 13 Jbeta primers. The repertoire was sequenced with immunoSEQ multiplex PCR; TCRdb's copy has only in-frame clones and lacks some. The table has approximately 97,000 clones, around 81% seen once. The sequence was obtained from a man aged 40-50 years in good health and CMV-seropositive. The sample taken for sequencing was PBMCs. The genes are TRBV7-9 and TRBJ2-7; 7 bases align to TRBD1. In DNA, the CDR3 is TGTGCCAGCAGCTTAACAGGGGTGAACTACGAGCAGTACTTC. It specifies CASSLTGVNYEQYF.